Listed below are T cell receptor beta chains from one sample, sequenced in a study of beta chain features in type 1 diabetes. The assay was immunoSEQ multiplex PCR, and TCRdb's table has in-frame clones only and misses some. The sample carries 620,000 or so clones, roughly a sixth recorded once. The sequencing sample was made of naive CD4+ T cells from blood. These receptors were collected from a man in his late teens or twenties in good health. Both conserved end residues are part of each CDR3. Each record gives: J gene, V gene, clone size, D gene, CDR3 DNA, CDR3 protein. D genes are given only for firm matches. Some rows mark clone size as missing; the rest say once, few, many or name a class of expanded clone.

j_gene: TRBJ1-6
v_gene: TRBV7-9
abundance: many
d_gene: -
CDR3nt: TGTGCCGGGGGCCAAGTTGGTTCACCCCTCCACTTT
CDR3aa: CAGGQVGSPLHF

j_gene: TRBJ1-1
v_gene: TRBV7-2
abundance: few
d_gene: -
CDR3nt: TGTGCCAGCAGCCCGAGAACGGCACAACTGGGTGCTGAAGCTTTCTTT
CDR3aa: CASSPRTAQLGAEAFF

j_gene: TRBJ1-4
v_gene: TRBV5-8
abundance: -
d_gene: TRBD1
CDR3nt: TGTGCCAGCAGCTTGGTGGGGACAGCTAATGAAAAACTGTTTTTT
CDR3aa: CASSLVGTANEKLFF

j_gene: TRBJ2-1
v_gene: TRBV9
abundance: few
d_gene: -
CDR3nt: TGTGCCAGCAGCGTTTCGAGCGCCCCCGAGAATGAGCAGTTCTTC
CDR3aa: CASSVSSAPENEQFF

j_gene: TRBJ2-7
v_gene: TRBV18
abundance: -
d_gene: TRBD2
CDR3nt: TGTGCCAGCTCATCCGGACTAGCGGGCAGCTCCTACGAGCAGTACTTC
CDR3aa: CASSSGLAGSSYEQYF

j_gene: TRBJ2-2
v_gene: TRBV4-3
abundance: few
d_gene: TRBD1
CDR3nt: TGCGCCAGCAGCCAAGAAACAGGGGGCACCGGGGAGCTGTTTTTT
CDR3aa: CASSQETGGTGELFF

j_gene: TRBJ1-2
v_gene: TRBV27
abundance: -
d_gene: -
CDR3nt: TGTGCCAGCAGTACCTACAGGGAGGGGTATGGCTACACCTTC
CDR3aa: CASSTYREGYGYTF

j_gene: TRBJ1-1
v_gene: TRBV7-2
abundance: -
d_gene: -
CDR3nt: TGTGCCAGCAGCTTAAGTCCCCGCAGCACTGAAGCTTTCTTT
CDR3aa: CASSLSPRSTEAFF

j_gene: TRBJ2-1
v_gene: TRBV4-3
abundance: -
d_gene: TRBD2
CDR3nt: TGCGCCAGCAGCCAATTTACCACGGTAGCGGGTATTAATGAGCAGTTCTTC
CDR3aa: CASSQFTTVAGINEQFF

j_gene: TRBJ2-3
v_gene: TRBV9
abundance: -
d_gene: -
CDR3nt: TGTGCCAGCAGCCCCTTCCTGGGTTTGGATACGCAGTATTTT
CDR3aa: CASSPFLGLDTQYF

j_gene: TRBJ1-4
v_gene: TRBV19
abundance: few
d_gene: -
CDR3nt: TGTGCCAGTAGTATTCGATCAGGAAGAAACCCTAATGAAAAACTGTTTTTT
CDR3aa: CASSIRSGRNPNEKLFF

j_gene: TRBJ2-7
v_gene: TRBV20-1
abundance: -
d_gene: -
CDR3nt: TGCAGTGCTAGAGATGAAGGACATCCCTTCTTC
CDR3aa: CSARDEGHPFF

j_gene: TRBJ1-5
v_gene: TRBV2
abundance: few
d_gene: TRBD1
CDR3nt: TGTGCCACCGGGACAGCCCTTAAGGGGCCCCAGCATTTT
CDR3aa: CATGTALKGPQHF

j_gene: TRBJ1-5
v_gene: TRBV28
abundance: few
d_gene: -
CDR3nt: TGTGCCAGCACCCCCGGGGATCGGCCCCAGCATTTT
CDR3aa: CASTPGDRPQHF

j_gene: TRBJ1-2
v_gene: TRBV4-2
abundance: few
d_gene: -
CDR3nt: TGTGCCAGCAGCCAAGAGGGCAGCGCCTATGGCTACACCTTC
CDR3aa: CASSQEGSAYGYTF

j_gene: TRBJ2-7
v_gene: TRBV5-4
abundance: few
d_gene: -
CDR3nt: TGTGCCAGCAGCTTGGACAGACTTACCTCCTACGAGCAGTACTTC
CDR3aa: CASSLDRLTSYEQYF

j_gene: TRBJ2-2
v_gene: TRBV5-4
abundance: -
d_gene: -
CDR3nt: TGTGCCAGCAGCTCAGGACCACAAGACACCGGGGAGCTGTTTTTT
CDR3aa: CASSSGPQDTGELFF

j_gene: TRBJ1-1
v_gene: TRBV30
abundance: -
d_gene: -
CDR3nt: TGTGCCTGGAGTGTAATGGGGGTCGCTTTCTTT
CDR3aa: CAWSVMGVAFF

j_gene: TRBJ2-5
v_gene: TRBV19
abundance: few
d_gene: -
CDR3nt: TGTGCCAGTAGCCCCAAGGGGGTGTACCAAGAGACCCAGTACTTC
CDR3aa: CASSPKGVYQETQYF

j_gene: TRBJ1-4
v_gene: TRBV5-4
abundance: few
d_gene: -
CDR3nt: TGTGCCAGCAGCCTTGATTCACCTGGTGATGAAAAACTGTTTTTT
CDR3aa: CASSLDSPGDEKLFF

j_gene: TRBJ2-1
v_gene: TRBV29-1
abundance: -
d_gene: -
CDR3nt: TGCAGCGCTAAGACAGATTACAATGAGCAGTTCTTC
CDR3aa: CSAKTDYNEQFF

j_gene: TRBJ2-2
v_gene: TRBV4-2
abundance: -
d_gene: -
CDR3nt: TGTGCCAGCAGCCAAGACGGGACTACAGGGGGGCTGGACACCGGGGAGCTGTTTTTT
CDR3aa: CASSQDGTTGGLDTGELFF

j_gene: TRBJ2-5
v_gene: TRBV7-6
abundance: -
d_gene: TRBD1
CDR3nt: TGTGCCAGCAGCTTAGGGGTCGGCAGGGGGTCCGGGGAGACCCAGTACTTC
CDR3aa: CASSLGVGRGSGETQYF

j_gene: TRBJ2-1
v_gene: TRBV12-5
abundance: -
d_gene: TRBD2
CDR3nt: TGTGCTAGTGGTTTGGTACTCGGAGCGGGAGGGAACCATGAGCAGTTCTTC
CDR3aa: CASGLVLGAGGNHEQFF

j_gene: TRBJ2-3
v_gene: TRBV2
abundance: few
d_gene: -
CDR3nt: TGTGCCAGCAGTGACGGCATTTCTACGCAGTATTTT
CDR3aa: CASSDGISTQYF

j_gene: TRBJ2-7
v_gene: TRBV7-9
abundance: -
d_gene: TRBD1
CDR3nt: TGTGCCAGCAGCCAAGACAGGGTAGGGTCCTACGAGCAGTACTTC
CDR3aa: CASSQDRVGSYEQYF

j_gene: TRBJ2-5
v_gene: TRBV9
abundance: few
d_gene: TRBD2
CDR3nt: TGTGCCAGCAGCGTAATGGCTAGCGGGAGAGAGACCCAGTACTTC
CDR3aa: CASSVMASGRETQYF

j_gene: TRBJ2-7
v_gene: TRBV2
abundance: few
d_gene: -
CDR3nt: TGTGCCAGCAGTGAAGTACAGCGGGTGTACCCCTACGAGCAGTACTTC
CDR3aa: CASSEVQRVYPYEQYF

j_gene: TRBJ2-1
v_gene: TRBV6-1
abundance: few
d_gene: TRBD1
CDR3nt: TGTGCCAGCGGGACAGGGGGCGCCTACAATGAGCAGTTCTTC
CDR3aa: CASGTGGAYNEQFF

j_gene: TRBJ2-3
v_gene: TRBV18
abundance: -
d_gene: TRBD2
CDR3nt: TGTGCCAGCTCACCACCGAGGGGACTACCCACTAATACGCAGTATTTT
CDR3aa: CASSPPRGLPTNTQYF

j_gene: TRBJ2-3
v_gene: TRBV11-2
abundance: few
d_gene: -
CDR3nt: TGTCCCTCCGGAGGGGGGAGTAAGGATACGCAGTATTTT
CDR3aa: CPSGGGSKDTQYF

j_gene: TRBJ2-7
v_gene: TRBV27
abundance: -
d_gene: TRBD1
CDR3nt: TGTGCCAGCAGTATCCGGGACAGGGGCGTTCGCGAGCAGTACTTC
CDR3aa: CASSIRDRGVREQYF

j_gene: TRBJ1-2
v_gene: TRBV5-1
abundance: -
d_gene: -
CDR3nt: TGCGCCAGCAGCTTAATAAGGACAGCCCCTATCGGCGATGGCTACACCTTC
CDR3aa: CASSLIRTAPIGDGYTF

j_gene: TRBJ2-1
v_gene: TRBV9
abundance: few
d_gene: -
CDR3nt: TGTGCCAGCAGCGGGACGGGGCTGTACAATGAGCAGTTCTTC
CDR3aa: CASSGTGLYNEQFF

j_gene: TRBJ2-1
v_gene: TRBV5-1
abundance: few
d_gene: TRBD1
CDR3nt: TGCGCCAGCAGCTTGGGGACAGGGAGTTACAATGAGCAGTTCTTC
CDR3aa: CASSLGTGSYNEQFF

j_gene: TRBJ2-7
v_gene: TRBV7-9
abundance: few
d_gene: -
CDR3nt: TGTGCCAGCAGCTTAGCGGGGAACCCCTACGAGCAGTACTTC
CDR3aa: CASSLAGNPYEQYF

j_gene: TRBJ2-5
v_gene: TRBV5-4
abundance: -
d_gene: TRBD1
CDR3nt: TGTGCCAGCAGCGGGACAGTGCAGGAGACCCAGTACTTC
CDR3aa: CASSGTVQETQYF

j_gene: TRBJ2-3
v_gene: TRBV6-5
abundance: -
d_gene: TRBD1
CDR3nt: TGTGCCAGCAGTTACTGGGACAGGCACACAGATACGCAGTATTTT
CDR3aa: CASSYWDRHTDTQYF

j_gene: TRBJ1-3
v_gene: TRBV25-1
abundance: -
d_gene: -
CDR3nt: TGTGCCAGCAGTGACCTCGCAGGGAGCTCTGGAAACACCATATATTTT
CDR3aa: CASSDLAGSSGNTIYF

j_gene: TRBJ2-5
v_gene: TRBV6-9
abundance: few
d_gene: TRBD1
CDR3nt: TGTGCCAGCGGATCGCCCAAGCCTGGCCTCAGGGGGGAGACCCAGTACTTC
CDR3aa: CASGSPKPGLRGETQYF